This TCR beta chain originates from a study of regulatory T cells in long-lasting Graves disease. Time point here: persistent/refractory GD, antithyroid drugs over 5 years with positive TRAb. Scientists built the TCR library using RNA that was extracted from PBMCs. Graves' disease was diagnosed by American Thyroid Association guidelines. Researchers made TCR beta libraries by using iRepertoire HTBI primers and running Arm-PCR on CDR3 regions. TCRdb fed the multiplex PCR reads into MiXCR, producing one record per CDR3 protein. There are 390,000 or so distinct CDR3 sequences in the sample; roughly 24% occur only once, and 25% to 30% lies in the top ten. Findings of the study overall: Patients with persistent Graves' had lower TCR diversity than newly diagnosed patients. The study examined only peripheral blood, not thyroid tissue.

This clonotype was seen only a few times. Its specificity is unknown. The source material was peripheral blood mononuclear cells (PBMCs), sampled when the disease was refractory, from a patient treated with antithyroid drugs. This clonotype was obtained from a woman in her thirties or forties with Graves disease.

Written as DNA, the CDR3 is TGTGCCAGTAGTATATCGGGGGATAGGTACGAGCAGTACTTC. Its protein is CASSISGDRYEQYF. The chain combines TRBV19 with TRBJ2-7, with TRBD2 as a possible D gene (6 bases). The CDR3 consists of 14 residues. From germline, CDR1 is LNHDA and CDR2 SQIVND (reference sequence). V was shortened by 2 bases and J by 4 bases, with 12 bases between the two germline ends.